This T cell receptor (beta chain) was retrieved from a study of shared T cell receptors in the human thymus. Assay used: immunoSEQ multiplex PCR; TCRdb lists only in-frame clones, some missing. Of 500,000 to 550,000 clones in the sample, 78% were seen once. CDR1 is GTSNPN and CDR2 is SVGIG in the germline V gene (reference sequence). The CDR3 spans 14 residues. J was trimmed by 4 bases and V by 3 bases; bases with no gene match: 5. The sample was also linked to a second study, of human thymus T cells. From that paper: Having surgery to correct congenital heart defects, healthy Finnish infants acted as the donors. Corrective heart surgery yielded the resections from which the thymus tissue came. Repertoires from thymus and blood appeared to show biased V and J gene usage.

This sequence joins TRBV30 and TRBJ1-2; 10 bases fit TRBD1. This TCR derives from a boy under two years old with a congenital heart defect. Source material: thymocytes. The CDR3 DNA reads as TGTGCCTGGAGCCGGGACAGGGGTTCCTATGGCTACACCTTC. Its protein is CAWSRDRGSYGYTF.